A selection of T cell receptor beta chains follows, all from one sample in a study of blood T cell repertoires in COVID-19. Assay used: immunoSEQ multiplex PCR; TCRdb lists only in-frame clones, some missing. The table lists roughly 120,000 clones, 85% of them singletons. Sequencing was carried out using peripheral blood. These receptors were obtained from a man at least 80 years old with acute or convalescent COVID-19. Each CDR3 is given with its conserved first and last residue.

15 TRBV6-5 CASSRGQGVLYEQYF
15 TRBV30 CAWNTRQGVNEKLFF
13 TRBV4-3 CASSQDKRQPQHF
14 TRBV6-4 CAADNPSGGYEQYF
16 TRBV2 CASSDQGLPAYNEQFF
16 TRBV5-6 CASSLGQVYSNQPQHF
15 TRBV10-3 CAISESVQGGLGAFF
17 TRBV18 CASSPQGRGPGANVLTF
15 TRBV10-3 CAISDRGGSNQPQHF
12 TRBV27 CASSFLGREAFF
13 TRBV10-3 CAISLDSPYGYTF
14 TRBV6-5 CASSQLADRYEQYF
13 TRBV6-6 CASTDQGYNEQFF
14 TRBV5-4 CASRDGHLNTEAFF
14 TRBV27 CASSLTGSAYEQYF
11 TRBV29-1 CSVAAAGGYTF
13 TRBV3-1/TRBV3-2 CASSQVMNTEAFF